The source of this T cell receptor beta chain is a study of T cells expressing NK-cell markers. Notes on the study in general: Dominant NKG2C+ clonotype frequencies of 1.0-7.0% of CD8+ T cells were measured in a handful of donors.

Reanalyzing the 5' RACE reads, TCRdb keeps one entry per CDR3 protein, without DNA. The record lists 500,000 to 700,000 distinct CDR3 sequences, of which the ten most abundant hold approximately 4%. Germline V gene lookup returns CDR1 MDHEN and CDR2 SYDVKM. CDR3 length: 16 amino acids. As for this clonotype: Its matching antigen is unknown.

The genes are TRBV28 and TRBJ2-1; TCRdb's D call, TRBD1, is unchecked because there is no DNA. The sequenced material came from blood T cells: a sorted CD56 or NKG2C T cell subset, CD4+ or CD8+ T cells, or bulk PBMC T cells (not recorded which). The TCR sequence derives from a young man in good health. This CDR3 reads CASSFFGAQNYNEQFF. Full variable domain (missing parts from reference TRBV28 and TRBJ2-1): DVKVTQSSRYLVKRTGEKVFLECVQDMDHENMFWYRQDPGLGLRLIYFSYDVKMKEKGDIPEGYSVSREKKERFSLILESASTNQTSMYLCASSFFGAQNYNEQFFGPGTRLTVL.